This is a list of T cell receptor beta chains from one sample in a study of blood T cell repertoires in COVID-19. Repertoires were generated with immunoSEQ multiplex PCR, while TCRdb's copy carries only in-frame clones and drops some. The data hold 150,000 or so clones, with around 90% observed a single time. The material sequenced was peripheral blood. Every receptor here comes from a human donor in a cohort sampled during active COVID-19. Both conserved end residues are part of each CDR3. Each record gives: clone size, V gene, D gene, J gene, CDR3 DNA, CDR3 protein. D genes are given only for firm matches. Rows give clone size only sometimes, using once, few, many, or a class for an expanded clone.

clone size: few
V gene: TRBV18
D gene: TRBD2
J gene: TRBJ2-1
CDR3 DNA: TGTGCCAGCTCACCCCTCCGAGCGGGGCCCCAACGTCACGCGTTCTTC
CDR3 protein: CASSPLRAGPQRHAFF

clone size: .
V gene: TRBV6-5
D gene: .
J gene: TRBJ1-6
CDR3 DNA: TGTGCCAGCAGTTCCTACAGGGTATACTATAATTCACCCCTCCACTTT
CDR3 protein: CASSSYRVYYNSPLHF

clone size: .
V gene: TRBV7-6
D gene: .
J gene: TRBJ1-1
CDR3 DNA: TGTGCCAGCAGCTTATCTCAGGGAAACACTGAAGCTTTCTTT
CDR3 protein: CASSLSQGNTEAFF

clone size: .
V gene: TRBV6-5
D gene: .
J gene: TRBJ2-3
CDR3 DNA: TGTGCCAGCACCGACGGGGGAGCCCGCACAGATACGCAGTATTTT
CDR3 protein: CASTDGGARTDTQYF

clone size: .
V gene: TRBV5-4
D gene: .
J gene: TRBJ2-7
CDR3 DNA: TGTGCCAGCAGTTCACCATTAAGCGGTCCCCCCTACGAGCAGTACTTC
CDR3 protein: CASSSPLSGPPYEQYF

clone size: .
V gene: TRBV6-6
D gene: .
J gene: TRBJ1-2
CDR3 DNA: TGTGCCAGCAGCCGCCTAGAAGATTATGGCTACACCTTC
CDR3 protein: CASSRLEDYGYTF

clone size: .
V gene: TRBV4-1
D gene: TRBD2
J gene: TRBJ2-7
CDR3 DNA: TGCGCCAGCAGCCAAGATATGAGCGGGAAAGTCTACGAGCAGTACTTC
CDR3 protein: CASSQDMSGKVYEQYF

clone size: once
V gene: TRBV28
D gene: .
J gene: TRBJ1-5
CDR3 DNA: TGTGCCAGCAGTCCCGGGGAGAATCGCAATCAGCCCCAGCATTTT
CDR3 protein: CASSPGENRNQPQHF

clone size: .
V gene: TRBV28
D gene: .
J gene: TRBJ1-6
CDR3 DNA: TGTGCCACTGACAGGTCAGCTAATTCACCCCTCCACTTT
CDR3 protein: CATDRSANSPLHF

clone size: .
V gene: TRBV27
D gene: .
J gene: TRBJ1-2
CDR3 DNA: TGTGCCAGCAGTTTCAGGGGTCCGAACTATGGCTACACCTTC
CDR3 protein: CASSFRGPNYGYTF

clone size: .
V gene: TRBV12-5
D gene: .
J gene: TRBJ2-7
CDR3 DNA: TGTGCTAGTGGGAAGGGGGACACATCCTACGAGCAGTACTTC
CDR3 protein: CASGKGDTSYEQYF

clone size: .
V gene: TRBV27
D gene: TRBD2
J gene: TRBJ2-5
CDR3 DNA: TGTGCCAGCAGTCCTCTTGCGGGGGATGGGAAACAGACCCAGTACTTC
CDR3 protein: CASSPLAGDGKQTQYF

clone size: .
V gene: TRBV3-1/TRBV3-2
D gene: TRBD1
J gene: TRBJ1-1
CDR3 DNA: TGTGCCAGCAGCCAAGCCGGGAACAGGGGGGGAAACACTGAAGCTTTCTTT
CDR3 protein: CASSQAGNRGGNTEAFF

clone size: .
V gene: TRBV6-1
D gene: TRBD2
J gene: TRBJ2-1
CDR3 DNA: TGTGCCAGCAGTGAAGCGCCGGCGGGGGGCGTTGGTCCCGCCACCCAGAATGAGCAGTTCTTC
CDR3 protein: CASSEAPAGGVGPATQNEQFF